These 28 T cell receptor beta chains came from one sample sequenced in a study of cytomegalovirus exposure and HLA in healthy donors. 60 Vbeta and 13 Jbeta primers were used in PCR. This table comes from immunoSEQ multiplex PCR, and its TCRdb copy is limited to in-frame clones, with some not included. The sample yields hundreds of thousands of clones, approximately 82% seen once. Sequencing input: PBMCs. All receptors derive from a young man in good health and CMV-seronegative.

The count of this clone is one. The rearrangement uses TRBV7-9 and TRBJ2-7; D is perhaps TRBD2 (7 bases). CDR1 and CDR2 (germline): SEHNR, FQNEAQ (reference sequence). The V gene lost 2 bases and the J gene lost 3 bases, with 23 bases spanning the gap. The CDR3 has 18 residues. The DNA of the CDR3 is TGTGCCAGCAGCTTAATAGGGGGGGCTAACGGGAAGGACTACGAGCAGTACTTC. Translated: CASSLIGGANGKDYEQYF.

V usage is TRBV6-5 and J usage is TRBJ1-1, with unresolved D. V lost 1 base to trimming and J lost 3 bases, with 9 bases between them. The CDR3 consists of 14 residues. The germline CDR1 and CDR2 sequences are MNHEY and SVGAGI. Here the CDR3 reads CASSYWAKDTEAFF. Written as DNA, the CDR3 is TGTGCCAGCAGTTACTGGGCAAAGGACACTGAAGCTTTCTTT.

V is TRBV6-1 and J is TRBJ2-7; 10 bases agree with TRBD2. Germline assignment: CDR1 MNHNS and CDR2 SASEGT. The CDR3 covers 15 residues. With V trimmed by 7 bases and J by 0 bases, 6 bases remained unmatched. The CDR3 region has the DNA TGTGCCAGCACCCACCTAGCGGGGGACTCCTACGAGCAGTACTTC. Its protein product is CASTHLAGDSYEQYF.

Here the CDR3 reads CASSEVLRDSPLHF. In nucleotides, the CDR3 is TGTGCCAGCAGTGAGGTCCTGAGGGATTCACCCCTCCACTTT. V is TRBV2 and J is TRBJ1-6; D remains ambiguous. The V and J ends lost 3 bases and 8 bases respectively, with 11 bases between them. The CDR3 has 14 residues. From germline, CDR1 is SNHLY and CDR2 FYNNEI.

The chain combines TRBV2 with TRBJ2-1; 9 bases line up with TRBD1. This CDR3 is 14 amino acids long. Germline V gene sequence: CDR1 SNHLY, CDR2 FYNNEI. J lost 9 bases, V lost 6 bases, and 9 bases had no gene match. The CDR3 nucleotides read TGTGCCAGCAGGGCGGGACAGGGCCACGCTGAGCAGTTCTTC. Translating gives CASRAGQGHAEQFF.

This clone occurred once. The V gene is TRBV28, the J gene TRBJ1-1; no reliable D call. V lost 2 bases, J lost 2 bases, and 15 bases lay in between. Germline V gene lookup returns CDR1 MDHEN and CDR2 SYDVKM. The length of the CDR3 is 16 residues. Written as DNA, the CDR3 is TGTGCCAGCAGTTTAGCGGGGTTGGGATCAAACACTGAAGCTTTCTTT. Translating it yields CASSLAGLGSNTEAFF. The full variable domain, completed using reference TRBV28 and TRBJ1-1, is DVKVTQSSRYLVKRTGEKVFLECVQDMDHENMFWYRQDPGLGLRLIYFSYDVKMKEKGDIPEGYSVSREKKERFSLILESASTNQTSMYLCASSLAGLGSNTEAFFGQGTRLTVV.

This chain joins TRBV2 and TRBJ2-7, with no clear D. This CDR3 is built from 11 residues. The germline V and J ends were trimmed by 6 bases and 0 bases, with 3 bases remaining between them. CDR1 and CDR2 from the germline V gene are SNHLY and FYNNEI. The CDR3 nucleotides are TGTGCCAGCAGCGTCTCCTACGAGCAGTACTTC. Translating it yields CASSVSYEQYF.

Only a few counts were recorded for this clone. This chain connects TRBV4-1 to TRBJ2-1; no reliable D call. Deletions cut 1 base from V and 4 bases from J, with 11 bases between. The CDR3 consists of 15 residues. The germline V gene encodes CDR1 MGHRA and CDR2 YSYEKL. For the CDR3, the DNA is TGCGCCAGCAGCCAAGTGGGCCCAGAATACAATGAGCAGTTCTTC. This sequence encodes CASSQVGPEYNEQFF.

The chain has TRBV30 and TRBJ2-5; tentative D call: TRBD2 (6 bases). The CDR3 is 13 residues long. CDR1 GTSNPN and CDR2 SVGIG come from the germline V gene (reference sequence). Trimming pared 1 base from V and 4 bases from J, leaving 10 bases between. The CDR3 bases are TGTGCCTGGAGTGCGGTGGGGGGAGAGACCCAGTACTTC. The encoded protein is CAWSAVGGETQYF.

The V and J genes are TRBV2 and TRBJ2-5, with D possibly matching TRBD1 (5 bases). Germline CDR1 is SNHLY and CDR2 is FYNNEI. Trimming shortened V by 3 bases and J by 9 bases, and 11 bases separated the two germline ends. The CDR3 is made up of 12 amino acids. CDR3 bases: TGTGCCAGCAGTGATGGATCCAGGGCCCAGTACTTC. Amino acid sequence: CASSDGSRAQYF.

The V gene is TRBV6-5, the J gene TRBJ1-6, with TRBD1 identical over 8 bases. CDR3 size: 15 residues. Germline trimming cut 5 bases from V and 10 bases from J; bases unmatched to any gene: 10. Germline values: CDR1 MNHEY, CDR2 SVGAGI. CDR3 protein: CASSQTGQGGSPLHF. CDR3 sequence (DNA): TGTGCCAGCAGTCAGACCGGACAGGGAGGATCACCCCTCCACTTT.

DNA for the CDR3: TGTGCCAGCAGTCACTCAGCGGGAGGTTTCGGTACGCAGTATTTT. It is translated as CASSHSAGGFGTQYF. The chain uses TRBV28 and TRBJ2-3; 9 bases line up with TRBD2. J gave up 8 bases and V 5 bases, and 11 bases lay outside the gene matches. The CDR3 loop spans 15 amino acids. CDR1 and CDR2 from the germline V gene are MDHEN and SYDVKM.

The chain couples TRBV6-1 to TRBJ1-4; TRBD1 aligns across 7 bases. Per the germline V gene, CDR1 is MNHNS and CDR2 is SASEGT. V was clipped by 5 bases and J by 8 bases; unmatched bases: 8. This CDR3 is built from 14 residues. For the CDR3, the DNA is TGTGCCAGCAGTACCACAGGGGTTGGAGAAAAACTGTTTTTT. This codes for CASSTTGVGEKLFF.

A few counts support this clone. The chain uses TRBV11-2 and TRBJ1-5, with D perhaps TRBD1 (6 bases). V was pared by 7 bases and J by 6 bases, with 19 bases between. CDR3 length: 15 amino acids. Germline V gives CDR1 SGHAT, CDR2 FQNNGV. CDR3 in amino acids: CASIDQGLRRQPQHF. CDR3 coding DNA: TGTGCCAGCATCGACCAGGGGCTCCGACGTCAGCCCCAGCATTTT.

The J gene is TRBJ1-2, the V gene TRBV10-1; no definite D call. V gave up 5 bases and J gave up 8 bases, with 15 bases separating them. Germline CDR1 and CDR2: WNHNN and SYGVQD (reference sequence). The CDR3 length is 13 residues. The CDR3, as DNA: TGCGCCAGCAGTCCAGGAAAGACTATGGGCTACACCTTC. It codes for CASSPGKTMGYTF.

With regard to this clone: The junction shows a germline mismatch at one end, possibly a read error. The genes are TRBV19 and TRBJ2-3; 11 nucleotides agree with TRBD1. The length of the CDR3 is 14 residues. CDR1 and CDR2 from the germline V gene are LNHDA and SQIVND (reference sequence). The CDR3 spells CASSIGTGGDTQYF. CDR3 in DNA: TGTGCCAGCAGTATCGGGACAGGGGGAGATACGCAGTATTTT.

The rearrangement links TRBV7-9 to TRBJ2-7; TRBD1 matches at 7 bases. This CDR3 spans 14 amino acids. With V trimmed by 5 bases and J by 4 bases, 8 bases remained unmatched. Germline CDR1 is SEHNR and CDR2 is FQNEAQ (reference sequence). CDR3 sequence reads: CASSRDGTAYEQYF. Here the CDR3 DNA reads TGTGCCAGCAGCCGGGACGGGACAGCGTACGAGCAGTACTTC.

This clone has just one count. DNA for the CDR3: TGCGCCAGCAGCCATGACAGGGGTGGGTATGGCTACACCTTC. It yields the protein CASSHDRGGYGYTF. The chain has TRBV4-1 and TRBJ1-2; 8 bases map to TRBD1. J gave up 5 bases and V 3 bases, and 5 bases lay outside the gene matches. The CDR3 extends over 14 amino acids. In germline, CDR1 is MGHRA, CDR2 YSYEKL.

Turning to this clone: Within the sample, other DNA sequences also encode this same CDR3. This chain uses TRBV11-2 with TRBJ1-3; possible D gene TRBD1, 5 bases. CDR3 length: 13 amino acids. The germline CDR1 and CDR2 sequences are SGHAT and FQNNGV. Trimming removed 4 bases at V and 4 bases at J, with 8 bases between. The CDR3 nucleotides read TGTGCCAGCAGCTCGGGGGAGGGAAACACCATATATTTT. Translating it yields CASSSGEGNTIYF.

This clone was counted a single time. The V call is TRBV6-5, the J call TRBJ1-3, with unresolved D. CDR1 is MNHEY and CDR2 is SVGAGI in the germline V gene. Between the trimmed V and J ends, which lost 0 bases and 2 bases, there was a span of 8 bases. This CDR3 contains 15 residues. The CDR3 spells CASSYSEGTGNTIYF. The CDR3 nucleotides are TGTGCCAGCAGTTACTCCGAGGGTACTGGAAACACCATATATTTT.

This clone has more than one count but fewer than ten. V is TRBV7-9 and J is TRBJ2-5, with 9 bases fitting TRBD2. Germline lookup yields CDR1 SEHNR and CDR2 FQNEAQ (reference sequence). After removal of 2 bases from V and 5 bases from J, the junction contained 12 bases not matched to a gene. The CDR3 has 17 residues. For the CDR3, the DNA is TGTGCCAGCAGCTTATTGCAAATAGCGGGAGTTTGGGAGACCCAGTACTTC. It translates to CASSLLQIAGVWETQYF.

The J gene is TRBJ2-7, the V gene TRBV11-2; TRBD2 matches 12 bases. Trimming removed 5 bases from V and 2 bases from J; junction bases left unmatched: 4. CDR3 length equals 15 residues. Germline assignment: CDR1 SGHAT and CDR2 FQNNGV. Here the CDR3 DNA reads TGTGCCAGCAGCGGCGGACTAGCGGGGACCTACGAGCAGTACTTC. Translated: CASSGGLAGTYEQYF.

The sample holds one count of this clone. The chain recombines TRBV7-8 with TRBJ2-7; TRBD2 might be the D (6 bases). The germline gives CDR1 SGHVS, CDR2 FQNEAQ. V was pared by 1 base and J by 6 bases, with 10 bases between. The CDR3 is made up of 13 amino acids. The CDR3 DNA sequence: TGTGCCAGCAGCTTAGGGCTCGGGGGCGAGCAGTACTTC. Encoded protein: CASSLGLGGEQYF. Supplemented by reference TRBV7-8 and TRBJ2-7, the full variable domain reads GAGVSQSPRYKVAKRGQDVALRCDPISGHVSLFWYQQALGQGPEFLTYFQNEAQLDKSGLPSDRFFAERPEGSVSTLKIQRTQQEDSAVYLCASSLGLGGEQYFGPGTRLTVT.

The rearrangement uses TRBV15 and TRBJ1-2; 7 bases align to TRBD1. Trimming removed 4 bases from V and 2 bases from J; junction bases left unmatched: 7. The germline gives CDR1 LNHNV, CDR2 YYDKDF (reference sequence). The CDR3 totals 15 residues. For the CDR3, the DNA is TGTGCCACCAGCAAGGGGGGACAGTCCAACTATGGCTACACCTTC. This gives the protein CATSKGGQSNYGYTF.

V gene TRBV27 combines with J gene TRBJ2-1, with 7 bases that match TRBD1. This CDR3 is 15 amino acids long. Germline assignment: CDR1 MNHEY and CDR2 SMNVEV (reference sequence). Losses at the gene ends were 6 bases for V and 4 bases for J; bases not matched to a gene: 9. The CDR3 DNA follows: TGTGCCAGCAGGAAGAGGACAGGTGGATACAATGAGCAGTTCTTC. Translating gives CASRKRTGGYNEQFF.

This clone was recorded a few times. CDR3 DNA: TGTGCCAGCAGCCAGACTACCGGAGGAGAGACCCAGTACTTC. Translated: CASSQTTGGETQYF. This rearrangement joins TRBV7-9 to TRBJ2-5; possibly TRBD2 for D (5 bases). Trimming removed 5 bases from V and 4 bases from J, with 14 bases in between. The CDR3 extends over 14 amino acids. Per the germline V gene, CDR1 is SEHNR and CDR2 is FQNEAQ (reference sequence).

The gene calls are TRBV30 and TRBJ1-1; possible D gene TRBD1, 5 bases. The CDR3 is 17 residues long. CDR1 and CDR2 from the germline V gene are GTSNPN and SVGIG (reference sequence). The V gene lost 0 bases and the J gene lost 5 bases, with 22 bases spanning the gap. The CDR3 loop is CAWSVFLGRREGTEAFF. In DNA, the CDR3 is TGTGCCTGGAGTGTTTTTCTAGGTCGGCGGGAGGGGACTGAAGCTTTCTTT.

V and J are TRBV28 and TRBJ1-1; TRBD1 might be the D (5 bases). The CDR3 runs to 18 residues. V lost 2 bases to trimming and J lost 0 bases, with 19 bases between them. Germline CDR1 is MDHEN and CDR2 is SYDVKM. The CDR3 bases are TGTGCCAGCAGTTTAAATTTGGGAGGGGTAGACCTGAACACTGAAGCTTTCTTT. Its translation: CASSLNLGGVDLNTEAFF. The full variable domain, in which reference TRBV28 and TRBJ1-1 provide the parts outside the CDR3, is DVKVTQSSRYLVKRTGEKVFLECVQDMDHENMFWYRQDPGLGLRLIYFSYDVKMKEKGDIPEGYSVSREKKERFSLILESASTNQTSMYLCASSLNLGGVDLNTEAFFGQGTRLTVV.